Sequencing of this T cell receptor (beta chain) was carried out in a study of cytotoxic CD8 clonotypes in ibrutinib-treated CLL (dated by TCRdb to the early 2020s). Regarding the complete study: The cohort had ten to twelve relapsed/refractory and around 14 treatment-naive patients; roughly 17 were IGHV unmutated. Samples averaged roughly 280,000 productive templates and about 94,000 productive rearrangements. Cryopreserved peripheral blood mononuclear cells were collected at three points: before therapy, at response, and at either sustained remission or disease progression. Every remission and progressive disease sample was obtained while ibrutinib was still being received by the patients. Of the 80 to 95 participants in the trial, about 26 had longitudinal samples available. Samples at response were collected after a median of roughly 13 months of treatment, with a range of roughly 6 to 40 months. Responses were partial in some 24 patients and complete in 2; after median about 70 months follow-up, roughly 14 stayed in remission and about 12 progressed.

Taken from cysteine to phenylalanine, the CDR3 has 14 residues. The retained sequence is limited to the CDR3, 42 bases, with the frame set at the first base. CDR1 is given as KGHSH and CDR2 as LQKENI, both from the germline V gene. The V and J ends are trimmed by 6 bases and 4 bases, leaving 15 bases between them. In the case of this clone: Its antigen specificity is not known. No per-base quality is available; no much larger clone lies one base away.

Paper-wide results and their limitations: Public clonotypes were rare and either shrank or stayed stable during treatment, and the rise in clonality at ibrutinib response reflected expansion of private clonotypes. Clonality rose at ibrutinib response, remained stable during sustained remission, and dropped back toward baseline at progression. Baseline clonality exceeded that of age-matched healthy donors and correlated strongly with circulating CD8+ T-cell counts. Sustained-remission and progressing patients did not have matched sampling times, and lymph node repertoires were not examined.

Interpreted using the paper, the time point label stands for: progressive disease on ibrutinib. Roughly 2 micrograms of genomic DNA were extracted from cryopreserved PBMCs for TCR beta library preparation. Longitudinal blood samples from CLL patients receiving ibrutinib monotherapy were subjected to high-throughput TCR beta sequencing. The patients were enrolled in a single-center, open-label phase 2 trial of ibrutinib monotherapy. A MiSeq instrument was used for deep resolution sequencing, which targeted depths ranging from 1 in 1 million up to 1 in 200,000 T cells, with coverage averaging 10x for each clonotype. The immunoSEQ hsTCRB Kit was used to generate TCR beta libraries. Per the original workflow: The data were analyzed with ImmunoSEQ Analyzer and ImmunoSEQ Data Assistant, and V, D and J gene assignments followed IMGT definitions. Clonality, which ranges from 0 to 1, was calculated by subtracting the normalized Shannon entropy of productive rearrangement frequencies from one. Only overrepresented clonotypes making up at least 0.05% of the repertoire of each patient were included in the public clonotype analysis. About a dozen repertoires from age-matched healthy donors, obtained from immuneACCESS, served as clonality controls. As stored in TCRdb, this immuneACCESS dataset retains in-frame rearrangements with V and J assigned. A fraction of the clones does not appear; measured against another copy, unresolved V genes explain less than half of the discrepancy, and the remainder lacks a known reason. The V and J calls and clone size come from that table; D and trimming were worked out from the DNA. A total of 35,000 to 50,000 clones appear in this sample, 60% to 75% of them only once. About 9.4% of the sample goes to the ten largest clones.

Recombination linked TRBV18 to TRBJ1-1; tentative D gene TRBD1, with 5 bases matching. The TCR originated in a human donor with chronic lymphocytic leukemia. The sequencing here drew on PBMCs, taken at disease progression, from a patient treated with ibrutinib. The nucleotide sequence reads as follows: TGTGCCAGCTCGGGAGGGGAGAGGAGCACTGAAGCTTTCTTT. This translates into CASSGGERSTEAFF. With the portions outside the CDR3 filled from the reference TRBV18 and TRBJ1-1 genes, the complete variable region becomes NAGVMQNPRHLVRRRGQEARLRCSPMKGHSHVYWYRQLPEEGLKFMVYLQKENIIDESGMPKERFSAEFPKEGPSILRIQQVVRGDSAAYFCASSGGERSTEAFFGQGTRLTVV.